Detailed here is one T cell receptor (beta chain). These data originate in a study of blood T cell repertoires in COVID-19. At the level of the study: PBMCs, B-cell-depleted T cells, or T cells were the source of the cDNA or gDNA that made up the material.

Original analysis: Counts of nucleated cells, estimated from reference gene primer amplification, were obtained. This table comes from immunoSEQ multiplex PCR, and its TCRdb copy is limited to in-frame clones, with some not included. V and J calls and clone size are given by that table; D and trimming were obtained from the DNA. The sample consists of under 250,000 clones, approximately 85% of them appearing once. Recruited during active infection, patients (from Seattle) were subsequently followed longitudinally. In germline, CDR1 is MDHEN, CDR2 SYDVKM. The CDR3 is 14 amino acids. V dropped 0 bases and J dropped 5 bases, with 10 bases sitting between them.

This sequence originates from a woman of 80 years or more with COVID-19, enrolled during active disease. The sequencing input was peripheral blood. J is TRBJ2-5 and V is TRBV28; D may be TRBD1 (5 bases). The CDR3 protein is CASSLWQGVETQYF. CDR3 DNA: TGTGCCAGCAGTTTATGGCAGGGTGTGGAGACCCAGTACTTC.